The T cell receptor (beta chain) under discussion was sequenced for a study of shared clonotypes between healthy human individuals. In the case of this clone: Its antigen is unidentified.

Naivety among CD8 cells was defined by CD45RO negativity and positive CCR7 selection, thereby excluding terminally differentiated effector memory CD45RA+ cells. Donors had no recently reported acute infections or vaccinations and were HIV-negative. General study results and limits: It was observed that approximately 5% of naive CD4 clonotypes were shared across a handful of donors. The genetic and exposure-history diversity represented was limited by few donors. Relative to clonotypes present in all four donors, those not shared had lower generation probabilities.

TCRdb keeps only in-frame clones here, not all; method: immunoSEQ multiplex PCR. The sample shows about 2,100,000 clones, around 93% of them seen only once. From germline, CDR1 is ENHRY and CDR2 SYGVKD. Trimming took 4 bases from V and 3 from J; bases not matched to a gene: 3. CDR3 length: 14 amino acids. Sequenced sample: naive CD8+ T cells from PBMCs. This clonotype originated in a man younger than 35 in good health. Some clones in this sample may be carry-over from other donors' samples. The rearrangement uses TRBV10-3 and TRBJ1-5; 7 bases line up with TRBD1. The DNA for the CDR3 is TGTGCCATCAGTGTGGGACAGTTCAATCAGCCCCAGCATTTT. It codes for CAISVGQFNQPQHF.